Listed here are 8 T cell receptor beta chains from one sample, sequenced in a study of blood T cell repertoires in COVID-19. Assay: immunoSEQ multiplex PCR; the TCRdb copy retains only in-frame clones and omits some. Of approximately 200,000 clones in the sample, roughly nine tenths were seen once. The sample was peripheral blood. Every receptor here comes from a man between 65 and 80 years old with acute or convalescent COVID-19.

J is TRBJ2-5 and V is TRBV28, with 9 bases lining up with TRBD2. Germline V CDR1 and CDR2: MDHEN, SYDVKM. V lost 3 bases, J lost 4 bases, and 3 bases stayed unmatched. CDR3 length: 14 residues. The CDR3 region is CASSLEAGGETQYF. The CDR3 bases are TGTGCCAGCAGTTTGGAAGCGGGAGGAGAGACCCAGTACTTC.

This clone was seen only once. For the CDR3, the DNA is TGTGCCAGCTCACCAATCACGGGTTCCTACAATGAGCAGTTCTTC. This codes for CASSPITGSYNEQFF. The rearrangement joins TRBV18 to TRBJ2-1, with D hard to call. The CDR3 runs to 15 residues. Germline V gene data show CDR1 as KGHSH and CDR2 as LQKENI. Trimming removed 2 bases from V and 1 base from J, with 9 bases in between.

The chain has TRBV18 and TRBJ2-7; D is ambiguous. This CDR3 contains 13 residues. Germline assignment: CDR1 KGHSH and CDR2 LQKENI. V lost 5 bases and J lost 3, with 11 bases in between. CDR3: CASSSPFSYEQYF. The CDR3 DNA is TGTGCCAGCTCATCCCCATTTAGCTACGAGCAGTACTTC.

This rearrangement joins TRBV28 to TRBJ1-5, with 7 nucleotides matching TRBD1. The CDR3 loop spans 13 amino acids. Germline trimming cut 6 bases from V and 4 bases from J; bases unmatched to any gene: 3. Germline lookup yields CDR1 MDHEN and CDR2 SYDVKM. The CDR3 DNA follows: TGTGCCAGCAGGACAGGGATAAATCAGCCCCAGCATTTT. Translation: CASRTGINQPQHF.

This clone was detected only once. CDR3 in amino acids: CASSVGGSGNTIYF. The CDR3 region has the DNA TGCGCCAGCAGTGTAGGGGGCTCTGGAAACACCATATATTTT. The J gene is TRBJ1-3, the V gene TRBV10-2; a weak D match, TRBD1 (6 bases). The V gene lost 4 bases and the J gene lost 0 bases, with 7 bases spanning the gap. The CDR3 totals 14 residues. Per the germline V gene, CDR1 is WSHSY and CDR2 is SAAADI.

For the CDR3, the DNA is TGTGCCAGCAGCTTGGGGAGACGGGGACAGGGCTCCACTGAAGCTTTCTTT. Its protein is CASSLGRRGQGSTEAFF. The chain employs TRBV5-4 and TRBJ1-1; 9 nucleotides match TRBD1. This CDR3 has 17 amino acids. V lost 0 bases and J lost 4; bases outside the gene matches: 10. CDR1 and CDR2 from the germline V gene are SGHNT and YYREEE (reference sequence).

The chain is built from TRBV5-6 and TRBJ1-5; 11 bases align to TRBD1. Germline loops: CDR1 SGHDT, CDR2 YYEEEE. V dropped 4 bases and J dropped 5; count of bases not matched to a gene: 5. This CDR3 contains 15 residues. CDR3 in DNA: TGTGCCAGCAGCGGGACAGGGGGTCGTGATCAGCCCCAGCATTTT. Translation gives CASSGTGGRDQPQHF.

The chain employs TRBV2 and TRBJ2-7; 8 positions match TRBD2. Looked up from germline, CDR1 is SNHLY and CDR2 is FYNNEI. CDR3 length: 13 amino acids. The junction had 3 bases not matched to a gene; V was cut back by 5 bases and J by 3 bases. CDR3 DNA: TGTGCCAGCAGTTATAGCGGGAACTACGAGCAGTACTTC. Translation gives CASSYSGNYEQYF. Looking up the rest from reference TRBV2 and TRBJ2-7 gives the full variable domain: EPEVTQTPSHQVTQMGQEVILRCVPISNHLYFYWYRQILGQKVEFLVSFYNNEISEKSEIFDDQFSVERPDGSNFTLKIRSTKLEDSAMYFCASSYSGNYEQYFGPGTRLTVT.